This T cell receptor beta chain originates from a study of long-term antiretroviral therapy in people with HIV. Study-wide results and caveats: Diversity increased after ART yet remained lower than in transplant donor controls.

Germline values: CDR1 LNHDA, CDR2 SQIVND (reference sequence). The CDR3 spans 13 residues. Unmatched junction bases numbered 5, after V lost 7 bases and J lost 5 bases. HIV-positive participants all received treatment in the United States. This clone has a handful of counts. Antigen specificity is unknown. The assay, immunoSEQ v3.0, was run at survey level. TCRdb keeps only in-frame clones here, not all; method: immunoSEQ multiplex PCR. The sample shows roughly 30,000 clones, 80% to 90% of them seen only once. This specimen consisted of unsorted PBMCs, obtained 0.8 years before starting antiretroviral therapy. The chain uses TRBV19 and TRBJ2-3; 8 bases agree with TRBD1. The clonotype originates from a man aged 18 to 29 with HIV. The CDR3 protein is CASTRGRGDTQYF. The CDR3, as DNA: TGTGCCAGTACCAGGGGGCGCGGAGATACGCAGTATTTT.